The sequence of this T cell receptor (beta chain) was determined in a study of cytomegalovirus exposure and HLA in healthy donors. On the study more broadly: Unique TCRs from HLA-typed donors, 75 million to 100 million of them, were held in an early data release. Notes on the study in general: As a later analysis showed, a missense DCLRE1C variant was linked to trimming of TCR beta V- and J-genes. Later on, an analysis showed TCR association rates differing by HLA locus, with DRB1 the most and HLA-C the fewest.

PCR was performed using 60 Vbeta and 13 Jbeta primers. Methods used by the authors: In a later analysis, the count reached roughly 80 million unique TCR beta chains, with roughly 11 million shared. Generated by immunoSEQ multiplex PCR, the TCRdb table keeps only in-frame clones and is missing some. V, J and clone size reflect that table, while D and trimming were determined from the DNA. The table includes roughly 100,000 clones, about 80% detected once. CDR1 and CDR2 (germline): MNHEY, SVGAGI. This CDR3 comprises 13 residues. A note on this clone: No antigen is known for it. The junction departs from the called germline gene at one end, perhaps through a read error.

Specimen: PBMCs. V gene TRBV6-5 combines with J gene TRBJ2-2; possibly TRBD2 for D (6 bases). The receptor comes from a man aged 25 to 40 in good health and CMV-seronegative. CDR3 residues: CASNRGNSGELFF. CDR3 coding DNA: TGTGCCAGCAACCGGGGGAACTCCGGGGAGCTGTTTTTT.